The rows below give T cell receptor beta chains drawn from one sample of a study of blood T cell repertoires in COVID-19. The protocol was immunoSEQ multiplex PCR, while the TCRdb copy is restricted to in-frame clones and leaves out a portion. The top ten clones hold about 15% of a sample with roughly 150,000 clones, 85% to 90% of them seen once. Sequencing was carried out using peripheral blood. Receptors originate from a woman in her thirties or forties with acute or convalescent COVID-19. Each CDR3 is given with its conserved first and last residue. D genes are given only for firm matches. The listing skips clone size in some rows; elsewhere it reads once, few, many or a size class.

d_call: TRBD1
clone_size: -
j_call: TRBJ2-6
v_call: TRBV29-1
cdr3_nt: TGCAGCGCCGTTAACAGAGGACAGGGGGCCTATGGGGCCAACGTCCTGACTTTC
cdr3_aa: CSAVNRGQGAYGANVLTF

d_call: -
clone_size: -
j_call: TRBJ2-5
v_call: TRBV28
cdr3_nt: TGTGCCAGCAGCCCGTTGCTTAGGACAGAAGAGACCCAGTACTTC
cdr3_aa: CASSPLLRTEETQYF

d_call: TRBD1
clone_size: -
j_call: TRBJ1-2
v_call: TRBV14
cdr3_nt: TGTGCCAGCAGCCTTACCTTGACAGGGAGTTATGGCTACACCTTC
cdr3_aa: CASSLTLTGSYGYTF

d_call: TRBD1
clone_size: -
j_call: TRBJ1-1
v_call: TRBV24-1
cdr3_nt: TGTGCCGCCAGTGCCCGAGGACAGGGGAACACTGAAGCTTTCTTT
cdr3_aa: CAASARGQGNTEAFF

d_call: TRBD2
clone_size: once
j_call: TRBJ2-7
v_call: TRBV2
cdr3_nt: TGTGCCAGCAGTGAACAGGGACTACGAAGCTACGAGCAGTACTTC
cdr3_aa: CASSEQGLRSYEQYF

d_call: TRBD2
clone_size: -
j_call: TRBJ2-1
v_call: TRBV19
cdr3_nt: TGTGCCAGTAGTATAGTGTCCCCCGGCGGGAGGGATGAGCAGTTCTTC
cdr3_aa: CASSIVSPGGRDEQFF

d_call: -
clone_size: few
j_call: TRBJ1-6
v_call: TRBV11-3
cdr3_nt: TGTGCCAGCAGCTCCTCGACGGGAGCAAATTCACCCCTCCACTTT
cdr3_aa: CASSSSTGANSPLHF

d_call: -
clone_size: -
j_call: TRBJ1-1
v_call: TRBV19
cdr3_nt: TGTGCCAGTAGTTCTTTACGGACTGAAGCTTTCTTT
cdr3_aa: CASSSLRTEAFF

d_call: -
clone_size: -
j_call: TRBJ2-5
v_call: TRBV7-6
cdr3_nt: TGTGCCAGCAGCTTAGCAGGACAGAACCAAGAGACCCAGTACTTC
cdr3_aa: CASSLAGQNQETQYF

d_call: TRBD1
clone_size: -
j_call: TRBJ2-7
v_call: TRBV7-9
cdr3_nt: TGTGCCAGCAGCTTAGGAGACAGGGTCTACGAGCAGTACTTC
cdr3_aa: CASSLGDRVYEQYF

d_call: -
clone_size: -
j_call: TRBJ2-1
v_call: TRBV7-8
cdr3_nt: TGTGCCAGCAGCTTAGAAGAGCGAGTGAGCTCCTACAATGAGCAGTTCTTC
cdr3_aa: CASSLEERVSSYNEQFF

d_call: TRBD1
clone_size: -
j_call: TRBJ1-1
v_call: TRBV3-1/TRBV3-2
cdr3_nt: TGTGCCAGCAGCCAAGTTGAGGGGGCCGGGGTCGTGAACACTGAAGCTTTCTTT
cdr3_aa: CASSQVEGAGVVNTEAFF

d_call: TRBD1
clone_size: -
j_call: TRBJ1-3
v_call: TRBV9
cdr3_nt: TGTGCCAGCAGCGTTTCCCGGGACAGGGGAAACACCATATATTTT
cdr3_aa: CASSVSRDRGNTIYF

d_call: -
clone_size: -
j_call: TRBJ1-2
v_call: TRBV9
cdr3_nt: TGTGCCAGCAGCGTACCCTCCTATGGCTACACCTTC
cdr3_aa: CASSVPSYGYTF

d_call: -
clone_size: -
j_call: TRBJ2-7
v_call: TRBV9
cdr3_nt: TGTGCCAGCAGCGTATGGAGCATAGGATCTTTGGAGCAGTACTTC
cdr3_aa: CASSVWSIGSLEQYF

d_call: -
clone_size: -
j_call: TRBJ2-2
v_call: TRBV7-3
cdr3_nt: TGTGCCAGCAGCTTCAGCGGGAACACCGGGGAGCTGTTTTTT
cdr3_aa: CASSFSGNTGELFF

d_call: -
clone_size: -
j_call: TRBJ2-1
v_call: TRBV6-5
cdr3_nt: TGTGCCAGCAGTTACTCTCGGACTTACAATGAGCAGTTCTTC
cdr3_aa: CASSYSRTYNEQFF

d_call: -
clone_size: -
j_call: TRBJ2-1
v_call: TRBV29-1
cdr3_nt: TGCAGCGTTGAGAACTATCTAAAGGCCTCCTACAATGAGCAGTTCTTC
cdr3_aa: CSVENYLKASYNEQFF

d_call: -
clone_size: -
j_call: TRBJ2-7
v_call: TRBV2
cdr3_nt: TGTGCCAGCAGTGAACGGGGGTGGTCCTACGAGCAGTACTTC
cdr3_aa: CASSERGWSYEQYF

d_call: TRBD2
clone_size: -
j_call: TRBJ2-1
v_call: TRBV3-1/TRBV3-2
cdr3_nt: TGTGCCAGCAGCCAATTCGGTAGCGGGGGGGCTAATGAGCAGTTCTTC
cdr3_aa: CASSQFGSGGANEQFF

d_call: TRBD1
clone_size: -
j_call: TRBJ1-1
v_call: TRBV25-1
cdr3_nt: TGTGCCAGCAGGAGGACAGGTGGCTCGGCTTTCTTT
cdr3_aa: CASRRTGGSAFF

d_call: -
clone_size: -
j_call: TRBJ1-2
v_call: TRBV28
cdr3_nt: TGTGCCAGCAGCCAGCAGACAGTAGGCTGCACCTTC
cdr3_aa: CASSQQTVGCTF

d_call: TRBD1
clone_size: -
j_call: TRBJ1-4
v_call: TRBV9
cdr3_nt: TGTGCCAGCAGCGTTACAGGGGCTGTGGAAAAACTGTTTTTT
cdr3_aa: CASSVTGAVEKLFF

d_call: TRBD1
clone_size: -
j_call: TRBJ2-7
v_call: TRBV12-5
cdr3_nt: TGTGCTAGTGGTTTAACGGCGACAGGGCGGGAGCAGTACTTC
cdr3_aa: CASGLTATGREQYF

d_call: -
clone_size: -
j_call: TRBJ2-7
v_call: TRBV4-2
cdr3_nt: TGTGCCAGCAGCCAAAGGAATAGCGGAGCCTACGAGCAGTACTTC
cdr3_aa: CASSQRNSGAYEQYF

d_call: TRBD1
clone_size: -
j_call: TRBJ1-5
v_call: TRBV3-1/TRBV3-2
cdr3_nt: TGTGCCAGCAGCCGAAATTCAGGGGGGCAGCCCCAGCATTTT
cdr3_aa: CASSRNSGGQPQHF

d_call: -
clone_size: -
j_call: TRBJ2-7
v_call: TRBV6-5
cdr3_nt: TGTGCCAGCAGGCCTGACAGGACCTACGAGCAGTACTTC
cdr3_aa: CASRPDRTYEQYF

d_call: -
clone_size: -
j_call: TRBJ2-7
v_call: TRBV7-2
cdr3_nt: TGTGCCAGCAGCTTGAGCCGGGAGTACGGCGACGAGCAGTACTTC
cdr3_aa: CASSLSREYGDEQYF

d_call: -
clone_size: once
j_call: TRBJ2-1
v_call: TRBV6-5
cdr3_nt: TGTGCCAGCATTACAGGGCTCTATGAGCAGTTCTTC
cdr3_aa: CASITGLYEQFF

d_call: -
clone_size: -
j_call: TRBJ1-4
v_call: TRBV2
cdr3_nt: TGTGCCAGCAGTGGAAACAGTCATGAAAAACTGTTTTTT
cdr3_aa: CASSGNSHEKLFF

d_call: -
clone_size: -
j_call: TRBJ1-1
v_call: TRBV5-1
cdr3_nt: TGCGCCAGCAGCTCGTTACAGGGTTTGAACGAAGCTTTCTTT
cdr3_aa: CASSSLQGLNEAFF

d_call: -
clone_size: -
j_call: TRBJ1-6
v_call: TRBV11-2
cdr3_nt: TGTGCCAGCAGAGGGGAGGGGGCCCTCCACTTT
cdr3_aa: CASRGEGALHF

d_call: TRBD2
clone_size: -
j_call: TRBJ2-1
v_call: TRBV19
cdr3_nt: TGTGCCAGTAGTAAAACTAGCGGGAGGATACAATGGGAGCAGTTCTTC
cdr3_aa: CASSKTSGRIQWEQFF

d_call: -
clone_size: -
j_call: TRBJ1-2
v_call: TRBV28
cdr3_nt: TGTGCCACCGGCGGAGGGTCTTTCTATGGCTACACCTTC
cdr3_aa: CATGGGSFYGYTF

d_call: TRBD1
clone_size: -
j_call: TRBJ1-2
v_call: TRBV9
cdr3_nt: TGTGCCAGCAGCGTAGAGCAGGGGGCCTATGGCTACACCTTC
cdr3_aa: CASSVEQGAYGYTF

d_call: TRBD1
clone_size: -
j_call: TRBJ1-2
v_call: TRBV6-1
cdr3_nt: TGTGCCAGCAGTGAAAGGACAGGACACTATGGCTACACCTTC
cdr3_aa: CASSERTGHYGYTF

d_call: -
clone_size: -
j_call: TRBJ2-7
v_call: TRBV18
cdr3_nt: TGTGCCAGCTCACCACCACCTCAGATTTCCTACGAGCAGTACTTC
cdr3_aa: CASSPPPQISYEQYF

d_call: TRBD2
clone_size: -
j_call: TRBJ2-1
v_call: TRBV2
cdr3_nt: TGTGCCAGCACCCAAGCGGGGGGAACCTACAATGAGCAGTTCTTC
cdr3_aa: CASTQAGGTYNEQFF

d_call: TRBD2
clone_size: -
j_call: TRBJ2-1
v_call: TRBV2
cdr3_nt: TGTGCCAGCCTCTCGACTAGCGGGGGGGCCGAGCAGTTCTTC
cdr3_aa: CASLSTSGGAEQFF

d_call: -
clone_size: -
j_call: TRBJ2-1
v_call: TRBV4-2
cdr3_nt: TGTGCCAGCAGCCAAGCCTCTGTCGGGGGATTTGAGCAGTTCTTC
cdr3_aa: CASSQASVGGFEQFF

d_call: -
clone_size: -
j_call: TRBJ1-5
v_call: TRBV24-1
cdr3_nt: TGTGCCACCAGTGATTCTGAGGGGGGGGTTGGCAATCAGCCCCAGCATTTT
cdr3_aa: CATSDSEGGVGNQPQHF

d_call: TRBD1
clone_size: -
j_call: TRBJ2-1
v_call: TRBV11-2
cdr3_nt: TGTGCCAGCAGAGAAGGACAGGGGTTGAGGCAGTTCTTC
cdr3_aa: CASREGQGLRQFF

d_call: TRBD1
clone_size: -
j_call: TRBJ2-7
v_call: TRBV5-1
cdr3_nt: TGCGCCAGCAGCTTGTTGCAGGGGGCGGGCGAGCAGTACTTC
cdr3_aa: CASSLLQGAGEQYF

d_call: TRBD1
clone_size: -
j_call: TRBJ1-6
v_call: TRBV19
cdr3_nt: TGTGCCAGTAGTATTTCCAGGGGGTATAATTCACCCCTCCACTTT
cdr3_aa: CASSISRGYNSPLHF

d_call: TRBD1
clone_size: once
j_call: TRBJ2-3
v_call: TRBV6-5
cdr3_nt: TGTGCCAGCAGTCGTGGGACAGGGCAAGGAGATACGCAGTATTTT
cdr3_aa: CASSRGTGQGDTQYF

d_call: TRBD1
clone_size: -
j_call: TRBJ1-6
v_call: TRBV27
cdr3_nt: TGTGCCAGCAGTGTAAAACAGGGGGATGACCTCCACTTT
cdr3_aa: CASSVKQGDDLHF

d_call: TRBD2
clone_size: -
j_call: TRBJ2-1
v_call: TRBV15
cdr3_nt: TGTGCCACCAGCAGAGGGGTAGCGGGAGTTACTAGAAAAATTTACAATGAGCAGTTCTTC
cdr3_aa: CATSRGVAGVTRKIYNEQFF

d_call: TRBD1
clone_size: -
j_call: TRBJ1-1
v_call: TRBV23-1
cdr3_nt: TGCGCCAGCTGGGGTATCGGACAGGAGAACACTGAAGCTTTCTTT
cdr3_aa: CASWGIGQENTEAFF

d_call: -
clone_size: -
j_call: TRBJ1-2
v_call: TRBV3-1/TRBV3-2
cdr3_nt: TGTGCCAGCAGCCAAGGTCTGGGAGATGGCTACACCTTC
cdr3_aa: CASSQGLGDGYTF

d_call: TRBD2
clone_size: -
j_call: TRBJ2-3
v_call: TRBV9
cdr3_nt: TGTGCCAGCACTGGGCTAGCGGTGAGCACAGATACGCAGTATTTT
cdr3_aa: CASTGLAVSTDTQYF